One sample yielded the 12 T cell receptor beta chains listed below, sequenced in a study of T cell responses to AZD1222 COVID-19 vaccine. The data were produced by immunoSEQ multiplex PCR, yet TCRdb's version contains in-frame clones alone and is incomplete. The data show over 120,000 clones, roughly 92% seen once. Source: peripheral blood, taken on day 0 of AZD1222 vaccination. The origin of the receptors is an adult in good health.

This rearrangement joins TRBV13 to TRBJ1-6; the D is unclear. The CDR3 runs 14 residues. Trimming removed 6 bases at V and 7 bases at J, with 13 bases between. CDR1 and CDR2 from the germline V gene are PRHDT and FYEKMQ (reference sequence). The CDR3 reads CASSPRGFNSPLHF. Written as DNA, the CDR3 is TGTGCCAGCAGTCCACGGGGTTTCAATTCACCCCTCCACTTT. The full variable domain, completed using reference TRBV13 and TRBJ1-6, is AAGVIQSPRHLIKEKRETATLKCYPIPRHDTVYWYQQGPGQDPQFLISFYEKMQSDKGSIPDRFSAQQFSDYHSELNMSSLELGDSALYFCASSPRGFNSPLHFGNGTRLTVT.

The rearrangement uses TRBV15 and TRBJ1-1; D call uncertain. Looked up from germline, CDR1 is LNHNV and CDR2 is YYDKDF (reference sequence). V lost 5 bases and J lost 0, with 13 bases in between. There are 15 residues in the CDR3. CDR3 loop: CATSRSWSLNTEAFF. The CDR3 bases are TGTGCCACCAGCCGCTCTTGGAGTTTGAACACTGAAGCTTTCTTT.

This chain's CDR3 is CASSHPTRDSVREQYF. CDR3 coding DNA: TGCGCCAGCAGCCACCCCACCCGGGACTCGGTGAGGGAGCAGTACTTC. The chain carries TRBV4-1 and TRBJ2-7, with a tentative D call TRBD2 (6 bases). V dropped 3 bases and J dropped 7 bases, with 22 bases sitting between them. The length of the CDR3 is 16 residues. Germline V lookup: CDR1 MGHRA, CDR2 YSYEKL.

CDR3 coding DNA: TGTGCCAGCAGTGACCAGGGGGCACATGAAAAACTGTTTTTT. This translates into CASSDQGAHEKLFF. The chain employs TRBV2 and TRBJ1-4, with 8 nucleotides matching TRBD1. The CDR3 sequence is 14 residues long. Germline V gene data show CDR1 as SNHLY and CDR2 as FYNNEI. The V segment lost 3 bases and the J segment 6 bases; nucleotides outside the gene matches: 3.

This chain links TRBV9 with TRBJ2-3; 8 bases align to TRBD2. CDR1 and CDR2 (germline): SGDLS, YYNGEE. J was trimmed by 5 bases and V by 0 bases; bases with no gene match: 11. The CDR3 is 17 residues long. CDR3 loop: CASSVGNLAGRKDTQYF. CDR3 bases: TGTGCCAGCAGCGTAGGAAACTTAGCGGGGAGAAAAGATACGCAGTATTTT.

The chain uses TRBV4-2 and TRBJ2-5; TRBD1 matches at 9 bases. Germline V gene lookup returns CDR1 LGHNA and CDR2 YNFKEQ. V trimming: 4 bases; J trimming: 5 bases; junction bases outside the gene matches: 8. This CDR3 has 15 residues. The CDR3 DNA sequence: TGTGCCAGCAGCCTAGGAACAGGGGGCGGGGAGACCCAGTACTTC. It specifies CASSLGTGGGETQYF.

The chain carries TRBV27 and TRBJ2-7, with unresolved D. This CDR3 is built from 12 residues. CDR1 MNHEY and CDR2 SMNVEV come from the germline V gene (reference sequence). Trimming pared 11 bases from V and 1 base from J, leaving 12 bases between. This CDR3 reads CAPQDGSYEQYF. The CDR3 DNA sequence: TGTGCCCCCCAGGACGGTTCCTACGAGCAGTACTTC.

The CDR3 loop is CASSSPGRGKNGYTF. CDR3 nucleotide sequence: TGTGCCAGCAGCTCACCCGGCAGGGGGAAGAATGGCTACACCTTC. The chain employs TRBV5-4 and TRBJ1-2; 7 nucleotides align to TRBD1. CDR3 length equals 15 residues. V lost 3 bases, J lost 6 bases, and 11 bases stayed unmatched. Germline values: CDR1 SGHNT, CDR2 YYREEE (reference sequence).

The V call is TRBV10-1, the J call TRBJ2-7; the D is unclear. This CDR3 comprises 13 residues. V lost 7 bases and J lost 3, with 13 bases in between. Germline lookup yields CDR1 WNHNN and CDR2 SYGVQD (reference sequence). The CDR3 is CASITDGYYEQYF. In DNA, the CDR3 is TGCGCCAGCATCACCGACGGATACTACGAGCAGTACTTC.

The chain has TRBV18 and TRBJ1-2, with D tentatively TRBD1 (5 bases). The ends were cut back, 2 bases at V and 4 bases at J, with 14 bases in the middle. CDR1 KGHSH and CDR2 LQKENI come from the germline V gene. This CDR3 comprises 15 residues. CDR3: CASSPGSGPFYGYTF. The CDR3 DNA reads TGTGCCAGCTCACCAGGGTCAGGGCCATTCTATGGCTACACCTTC.

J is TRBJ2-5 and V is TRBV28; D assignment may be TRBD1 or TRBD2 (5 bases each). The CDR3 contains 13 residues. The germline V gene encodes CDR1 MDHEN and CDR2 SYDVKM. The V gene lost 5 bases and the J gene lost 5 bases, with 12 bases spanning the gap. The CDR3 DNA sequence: TGTGCCAGCAGTCCGGGACCCGCCGAGACCCAGTACTTC. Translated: CASSPGPAETQYF.

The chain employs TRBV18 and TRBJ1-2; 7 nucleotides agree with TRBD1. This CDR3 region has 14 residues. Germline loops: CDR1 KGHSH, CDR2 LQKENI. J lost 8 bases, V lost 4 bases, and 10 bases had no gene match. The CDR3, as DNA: TGTGCCAGCTCACTTGACAGGGTGCTGTGGGGCTACACCTTC. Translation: CASSLDRVLWGYTF.